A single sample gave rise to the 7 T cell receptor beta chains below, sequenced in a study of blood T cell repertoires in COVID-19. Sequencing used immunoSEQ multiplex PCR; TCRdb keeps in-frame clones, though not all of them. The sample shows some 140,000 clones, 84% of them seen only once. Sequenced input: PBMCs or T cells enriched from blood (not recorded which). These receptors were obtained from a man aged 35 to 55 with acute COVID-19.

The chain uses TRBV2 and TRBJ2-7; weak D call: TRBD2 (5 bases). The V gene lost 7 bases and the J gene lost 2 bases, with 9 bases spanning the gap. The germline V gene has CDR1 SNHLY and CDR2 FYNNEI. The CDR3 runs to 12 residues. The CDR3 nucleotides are TGTGCCAGCATAGGAGGAACCTACGAGCAGTACTTC. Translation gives CASIGGTYEQYF.

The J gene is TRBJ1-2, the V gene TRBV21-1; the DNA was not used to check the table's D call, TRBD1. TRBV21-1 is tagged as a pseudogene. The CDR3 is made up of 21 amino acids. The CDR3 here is CAGLKPTSAVDGPGTNYGYTF. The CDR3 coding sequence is TGTGCCGGATTGAAACCGACCTCGGCGGTGGACGGACCCGGGACAAACTATGGCTACACCTTC.

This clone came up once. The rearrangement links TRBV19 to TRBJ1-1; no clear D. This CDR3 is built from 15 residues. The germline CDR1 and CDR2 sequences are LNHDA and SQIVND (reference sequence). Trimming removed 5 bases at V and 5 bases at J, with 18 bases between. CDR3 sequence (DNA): TGTGCCAGTAGTTCCCGGGAGGTAGGGAATACTGAAGCTTTCTTT. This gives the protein CASSSREVGNTEAFF. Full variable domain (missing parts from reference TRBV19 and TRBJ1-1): DGGITQSPKYLFRKEGQNVTLSCEQNLNHDAMYWYRQDPGQGLRLIYYSQIVNDFQKGDIAEGYSVSREKKESFPLTVTSAQKNPTAFYLCASSSREVGNTEAFFGQGTRLTVV.

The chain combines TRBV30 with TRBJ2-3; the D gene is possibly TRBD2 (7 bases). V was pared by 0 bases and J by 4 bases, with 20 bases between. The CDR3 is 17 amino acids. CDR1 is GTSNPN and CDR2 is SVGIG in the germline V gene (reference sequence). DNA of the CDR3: TGTGCCTGGAGTGTAGGTCACGAGGGGGGGATGGCAGATACGCAGTATTTT. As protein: CAWSVGHEGGMADTQYF.

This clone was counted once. CDR3 sequence reads: CASSVWTDFNYGYTF. CDR3 bases: TGTGCCAGCAGCGTCTGGACAGACTTTAACTATGGCTACACCTTC. V usage is TRBV9 and J usage is TRBJ1-2, with a weak D call TRBD1 (6 bases). Germline V gene sequence: CDR1 SGDLS, CDR2 YYNGEE. V gave up 2 bases and J gave up 1 base, with 12 bases separating them. The CDR3 loop spans 15 amino acids.

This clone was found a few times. This CDR3 is CASSPTSGGSNEQFF. In DNA, the CDR3 is TGTGCCAGCAGTCCGACTAGCGGGGGGTCTAATGAGCAGTTCTTC. The chain couples TRBV27 to TRBJ2-1, with TRBD2 identical over 13 bases. This CDR3 has 15 residues. V shed 5 bases, J shed 7 bases, and the junction held 5 bases outside the gene matches. CDR1 is MNHEY and CDR2 is SMNVEV in the germline V gene (reference sequence).

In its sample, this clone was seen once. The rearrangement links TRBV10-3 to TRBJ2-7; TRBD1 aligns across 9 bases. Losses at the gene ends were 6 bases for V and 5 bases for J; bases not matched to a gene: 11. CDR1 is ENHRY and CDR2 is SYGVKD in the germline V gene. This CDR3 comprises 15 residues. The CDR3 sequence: CAISGGRDRAHEQYF. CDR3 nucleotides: TGTGCCATCAGCGGGGGCCGGGACAGGGCGCACGAGCAGTACTTC.